This TCR beta chain was observed in a study of T cell clonotyping in hematopoietic cell transplantation (dated by TCRdb to the early 2020s). General notes on the study: In the study, around 130 blood samples were gathered from some 32 consecutive transplant recipients and their related donors. Recruitment of patients was conducted between 2015 and January 2017, and follow-up was continued until late 2020 or death. The full study reports these points: The sample size was limited and the cells went unsorted, which meant the CD4 and CD8 repertoire contributions could not be told apart. After transplant, TCR diversity in recipients dropped, and pathologically expanded clonotypes climbed progressively between day 30 and day 180. Just a small fraction of recipient repertoires overlapped with donor repertoires, and more than 95% appeared de novo at the given depth. Broader TCR repertoire diversity after transplant was predicted by Inverse Simpson Index values from donors and from recipients before transplant.

In light of the paper, this sample's time point label describes: 100 days after allo-HCT. Blood samples were obtained from recipients approximately 28 days before transplant and at days 30, 100 and 180 after transplant. Nuclei Lysis Solution was used to extract genomic DNA from fresh or cryopreserved unfractionated peripheral blood mononuclear cells. This clone was observed a single time. Its antigen has not been determined. It has no much larger one-base neighbor in the sample; base qualities were not kept. The immunoSEQ assay, a bias-controlled multiplex PCR using V- and J-specific primers, was used to amplify TCR beta CDR3 regions from genomic DNA. In a second PCR step, a proprietary barcode and Illumina adapter sequences were attached to the CDR3 amplicons. CDR3 libraries were sequenced on an Illumina MiSeq instrument. The original methods were these. Export and quality control were handled in immunoSEQ Analyzer 3.0, while downstream analyses relied on R Bioconductor and Immunarch. Repertoire metrics were calculated using only productive rearrangements within the normalized downsampled data set. Pathologically expanded clonotypes were defined as those larger than 5 templates in the normalized cohort. Repertoire diversity was measured with the Inverse Simpson Index. The non-normalized data set was used for CMV-specificity analyses so that all clonotypes could be captured. The table comes from immuneACCESS by way of TCRdb, which keeps in-frame sequences with V and J called. Part of the clones is missing from these tables; in studies checked, under half for an unresolved V gene and the rest for unknown reasons. Clone size and V and J calls were adopted from that table, with D and trimming inferred from the DNA. Here the sample has approximately 5,000 clones; roughly four fifths occur a single time. The ten most abundant clones make up about a fifth of the sample.

Including the terminal cysteine and phenylalanine, the CDR3 comprises 16 residues. The kept DNA is CDR3 alone, 48 bases in frame from the first base. This material consisted of peripheral blood mononuclear cells, taken 100 days after allogeneic stem cell transplant. The chain is assembled from TRBV1 and TRBJ2-6. TRBV1 is termed a pseudogene. The source of this sequence is a male patient aged 60-69 years who had an allogeneic stem cell transplant, so T cells may come from the graft donor. Some clones in this sample may be carry-over from other donors' samples. The sequence in DNA is TGCACCAGCACCCACTGGGAATTCTCTGGGGCCAACGTCCTGACTTTC. This yields the protein CTSTHWEFSGANVLTF.